Here is one T cell receptor beta chain with its context. This record comes from a study of control samples from healthy donors and cancer patients. Method: immunoSEQ multiplex PCR; TCRdb's copy keeps in-frame clones and lacks some. The data contain tens of thousands of clones, 85% to 90% of them singletons. Germline-derived CDR1 and CDR2 are MDHEN and SYDVKM. Trimming shortened V by 10 bases and J by 6 bases, and 10 bases separated the two germline ends. CDR3 length: 11 residues. The TCR was taken from a woman aged 55-69 years in good health. The source material was blood. V is TRBV28 and J is TRBJ2-1; unclear D gene. CDR3 coding DNA: TGTGCCACCTCTCGAAGCAATGAGCAGTTCTTC. Residues: CATSRSNEQFF.